This T cell receptor beta chain was identified in a study of shared clonotypes between healthy human individuals. This clone has more than one count but fewer than ten. The identical CDR3 is also encoded by other nucleotide sequences in the sample. TCRdb keeps only in-frame clones here, not all; method: immunoSEQ multiplex PCR. This table has 2 million to 2.5 million clones, roughly 93% appearing once. There are 15 residues in the CDR3. J was trimmed by 3 bases and V by 0 bases; bases with no gene match: 4. Germline V gene sequence: CDR1 SGHRS, CDR2 YFSETQ. The receptor was isolated from a man between 18 and 35 years old in good health. Some clones in this sample may be carry-over from other donors' samples. What was sequenced was naive CD4+ T cells from PBMCs. The subset: CD45RA+ positively selected. The genes are TRBV5-1 and TRBJ2-7; 9 bases match TRBD2. The CDR3 DNA sequence: TGCGCCAGCAGCTTGGTAGTAGCGGGAGACTACGAGCAGTACTTC. Residues: CASSLVVAGDYEQYF.